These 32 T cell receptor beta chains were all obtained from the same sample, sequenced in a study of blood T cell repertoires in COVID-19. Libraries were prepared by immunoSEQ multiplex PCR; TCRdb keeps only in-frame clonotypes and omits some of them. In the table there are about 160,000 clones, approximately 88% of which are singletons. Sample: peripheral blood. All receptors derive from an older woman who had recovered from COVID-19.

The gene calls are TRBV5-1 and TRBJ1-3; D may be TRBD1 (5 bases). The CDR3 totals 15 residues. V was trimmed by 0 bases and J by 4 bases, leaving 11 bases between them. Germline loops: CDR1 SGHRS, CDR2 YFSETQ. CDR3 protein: CASSLGASGGNTIYF. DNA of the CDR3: TGCGCCAGCAGCTTGGGAGCCTCAGGGGGAAACACCATATATTTT.

CDR3 residues: CASSEGPPNTGELFF. CDR3 nucleotides: TGTGCCAGCAGTGAAGGGCCGCCGAACACCGGGGAGCTGTTTTTT. The rearrangement joins TRBV2 to TRBJ2-2; D is undetermined. This CDR3 region has 15 residues. Germline values: CDR1 SNHLY, CDR2 FYNNEI. V was shortened by 1 base and J by 0 bases, with 6 bases between the two germline ends.

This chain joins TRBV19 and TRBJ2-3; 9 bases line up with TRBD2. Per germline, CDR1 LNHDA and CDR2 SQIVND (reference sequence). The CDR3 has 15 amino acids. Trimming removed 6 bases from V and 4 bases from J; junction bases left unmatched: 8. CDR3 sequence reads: CASSTGTSIADTQYF. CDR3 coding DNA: TGTGCCAGTAGCACCGGGACTAGCATTGCAGATACGCAGTATTTT.

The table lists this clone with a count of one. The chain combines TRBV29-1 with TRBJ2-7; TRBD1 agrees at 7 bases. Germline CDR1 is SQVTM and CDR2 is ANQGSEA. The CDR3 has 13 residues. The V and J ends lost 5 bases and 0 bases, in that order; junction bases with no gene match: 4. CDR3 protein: CSVQRQGSYEQYF. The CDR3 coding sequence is TGCAGCGTTCAAAGACAGGGCTCCTACGAGCAGTACTTC.

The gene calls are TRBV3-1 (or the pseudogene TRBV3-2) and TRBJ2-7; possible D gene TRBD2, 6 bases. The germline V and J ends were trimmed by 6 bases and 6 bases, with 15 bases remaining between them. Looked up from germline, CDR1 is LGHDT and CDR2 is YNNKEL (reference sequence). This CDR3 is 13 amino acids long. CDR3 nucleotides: TGTGCCAGCAGTCCAAGGGACGGGAGCGAGCAGTACTTC. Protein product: CASSPRDGSEQYF.

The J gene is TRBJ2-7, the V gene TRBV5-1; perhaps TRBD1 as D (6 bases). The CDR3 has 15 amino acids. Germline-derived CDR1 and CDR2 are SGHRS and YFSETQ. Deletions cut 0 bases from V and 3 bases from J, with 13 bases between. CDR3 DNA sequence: TGCGCCAGCAGCTTGGGTACTAACAGGGACTACGAGCAGTACTTC. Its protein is CASSLGTNRDYEQYF.

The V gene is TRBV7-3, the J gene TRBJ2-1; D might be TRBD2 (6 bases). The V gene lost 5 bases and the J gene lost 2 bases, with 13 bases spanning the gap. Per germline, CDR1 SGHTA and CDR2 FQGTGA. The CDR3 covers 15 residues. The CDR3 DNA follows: TGTGCCAGCAGCCTACTTGCGGGGCCCTACAATGAGCAGTTCTTC. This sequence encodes CASSLLAGPYNEQFF. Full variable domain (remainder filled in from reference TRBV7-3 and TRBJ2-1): GAGVSQTPSNKVTEKGKYVELRCDPISGHTALYWYRQSLGQGPEFLIYFQGTGAADDSGLPNDRFFAVRPEGSVSTLKIQRTERGDSAVYLCASSLLAGPYNEQFFGPGTRLTVL.

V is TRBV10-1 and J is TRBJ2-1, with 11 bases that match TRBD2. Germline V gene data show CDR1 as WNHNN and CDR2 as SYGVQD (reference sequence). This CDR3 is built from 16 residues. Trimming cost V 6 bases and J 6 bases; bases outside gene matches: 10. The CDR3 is CASSAPLAGGLNEQFF. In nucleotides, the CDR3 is TGCGCCAGCAGCGCGCCTTTAGCGGGGGGGCTCAATGAGCAGTTCTTC.

In DNA, the CDR3 is TGTGCCAGCAGCCAAGTAAGGGGAGAGACCCAGTACTTC. This gives the protein CASSQVRGETQYF. The chain has TRBV3-1 (or the pseudogene TRBV3-2) and TRBJ2-5; D possibly corresponds to TRBD1 (5 bases). Germline V CDR1 and CDR2: LGHDT, YNNKEL (reference sequence). The CDR3 totals 13 residues. Trimming shortened V by 1 base and J by 4 bases, and 7 bases separated the two germline ends.

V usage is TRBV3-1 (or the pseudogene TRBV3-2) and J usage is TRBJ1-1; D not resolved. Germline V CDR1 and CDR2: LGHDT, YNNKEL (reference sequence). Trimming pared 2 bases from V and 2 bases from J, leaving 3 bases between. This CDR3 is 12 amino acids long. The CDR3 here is CASSQINTEAFF. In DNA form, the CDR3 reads TGTGCCAGCAGCCAAATAAACACTGAAGCTTTCTTT.

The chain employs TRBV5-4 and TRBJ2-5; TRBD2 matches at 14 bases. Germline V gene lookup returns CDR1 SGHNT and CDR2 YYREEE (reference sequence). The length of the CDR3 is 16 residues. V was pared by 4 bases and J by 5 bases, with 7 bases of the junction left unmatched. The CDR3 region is CASSPRLAGGVETQYF. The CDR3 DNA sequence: TGTGCCAGCAGCCCTAGACTAGCGGGGGGGGTGGAGACCCAGTACTTC.

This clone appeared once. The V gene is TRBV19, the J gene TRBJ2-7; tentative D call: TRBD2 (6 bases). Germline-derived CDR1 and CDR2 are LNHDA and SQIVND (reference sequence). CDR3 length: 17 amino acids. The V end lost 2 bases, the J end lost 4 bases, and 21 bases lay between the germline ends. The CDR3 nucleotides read TGTGCCAGTAGTATAACCCCCGGCACGGAGGGGATTTACGAGCAGTACTTC. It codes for CASSITPGTEGIYEQYF.

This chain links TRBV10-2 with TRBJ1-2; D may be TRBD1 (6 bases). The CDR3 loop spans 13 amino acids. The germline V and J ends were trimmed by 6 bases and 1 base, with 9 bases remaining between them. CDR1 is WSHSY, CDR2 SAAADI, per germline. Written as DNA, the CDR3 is TGCGCCAGCAGGGACAGCCTTAACTATGGCTACACCTTC. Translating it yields CASRDSLNYGYTF.

CDR3 sequence (DNA): TGTGCCAGTAGTATCGGCGGCAGACCTACGGGGGAGCAGTACTTC. Its translation is CASSIGGRPTGEQYF. This sequence joins TRBV19 and TRBJ2-7, with a possible D match to TRBD2 (5 bases). Trimming stripped 3 bases from V and 7 bases from J, with 19 bases between. In germline, CDR1 is LNHDA, CDR2 SQIVND (reference sequence). This CDR3 has 15 amino acids. The full variable domain, with the rest looked up from reference TRBV19 and TRBJ2-7, is DGGITQSPKYLFRKEGQNVTLSCEQNLNHDAMYWYRQDPGQGLRLIYYSQIVNDFQKGDIAEGYSVSREKKESFPLTVTSAQKNPTAFYLCASSIGGRPTGEQYFGPGTRLTVT.

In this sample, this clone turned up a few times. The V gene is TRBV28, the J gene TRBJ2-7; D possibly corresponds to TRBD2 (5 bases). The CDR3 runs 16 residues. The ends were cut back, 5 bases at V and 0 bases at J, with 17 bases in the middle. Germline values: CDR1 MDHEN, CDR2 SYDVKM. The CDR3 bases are TGTGCCAGCAGTAAAAAGGGCATCGGAGGCTCCTACGAGCAGTACTTC. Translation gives CASSKKGIGGSYEQYF.

Written as DNA, the CDR3 is TGTGCCACCAGCAGAGATTTAGGGGGCGCGGGCTACACCTTC. Protein: CATSRDLGGAGYTF. The chain has TRBV15 and TRBJ1-2, with 7 nucleotides matching TRBD1. J gave up 8 bases and V 0 bases, and 6 bases lay outside the gene matches. CDR1 and CDR2 from the germline V gene are LNHNV and YYDKDF (reference sequence). The CDR3 runs 14 residues.

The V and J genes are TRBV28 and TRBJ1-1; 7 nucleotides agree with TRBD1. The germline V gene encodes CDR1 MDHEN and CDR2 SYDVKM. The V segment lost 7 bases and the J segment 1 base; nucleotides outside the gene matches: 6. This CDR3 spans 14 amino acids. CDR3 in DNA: TGTGCCAGCAACCCGGACAGGACGAACACTGAAGCTTTCTTT. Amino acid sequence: CASNPDRTNTEAFF.

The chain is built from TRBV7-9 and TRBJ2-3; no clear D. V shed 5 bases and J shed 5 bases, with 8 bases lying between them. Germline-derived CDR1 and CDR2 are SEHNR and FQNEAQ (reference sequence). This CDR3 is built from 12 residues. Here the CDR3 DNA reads TGTGCCAGCAGCCCTACGGGAGATACGCAGTATTTT. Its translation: CASSPTGDTQYF.

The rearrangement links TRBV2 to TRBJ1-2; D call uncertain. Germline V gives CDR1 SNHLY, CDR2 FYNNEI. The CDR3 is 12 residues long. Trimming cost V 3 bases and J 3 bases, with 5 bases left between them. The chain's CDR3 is CASSDPYYGYTF. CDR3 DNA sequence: TGTGCCAGCAGTGATCCTTACTATGGCTACACCTTC.

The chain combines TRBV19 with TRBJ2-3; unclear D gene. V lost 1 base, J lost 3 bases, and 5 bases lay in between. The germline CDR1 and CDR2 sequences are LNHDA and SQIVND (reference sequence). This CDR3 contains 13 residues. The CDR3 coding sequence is TGTGCCAGTAGTATAGGGGCAACAGATACGCAGTATTTT. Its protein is CASSIGATDTQYF.

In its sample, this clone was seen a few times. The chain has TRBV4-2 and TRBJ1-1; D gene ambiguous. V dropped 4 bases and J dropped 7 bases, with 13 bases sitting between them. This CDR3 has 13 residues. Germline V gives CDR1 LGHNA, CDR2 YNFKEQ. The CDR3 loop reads CASSLTTMGEAFF. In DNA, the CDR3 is TGTGCCAGCAGCCTTACGACAATGGGTGAAGCTTTCTTT.

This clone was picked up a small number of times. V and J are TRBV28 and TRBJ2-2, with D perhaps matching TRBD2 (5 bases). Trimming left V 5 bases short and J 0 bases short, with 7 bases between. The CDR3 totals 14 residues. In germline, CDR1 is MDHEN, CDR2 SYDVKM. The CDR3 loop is CASSTSSNTGELFF. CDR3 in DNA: TGTGCCAGCAGTACTAGTTCGAACACCGGGGAGCTGTTTTTT.

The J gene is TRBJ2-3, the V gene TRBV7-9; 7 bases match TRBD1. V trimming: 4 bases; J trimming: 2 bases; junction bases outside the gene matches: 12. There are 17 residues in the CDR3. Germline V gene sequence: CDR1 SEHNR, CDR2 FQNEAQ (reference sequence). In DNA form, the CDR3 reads TGTGCCAGCAGCTCTAGTCCAGGGGGATCATCCACAGATACGCAGTATTTT. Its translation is CASSSSPGGSSTDTQYF.

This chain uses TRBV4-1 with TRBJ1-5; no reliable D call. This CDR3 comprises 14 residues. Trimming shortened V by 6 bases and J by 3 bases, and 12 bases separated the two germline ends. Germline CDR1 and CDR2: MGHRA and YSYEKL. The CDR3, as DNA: TGCGCCAGCAGACCACCGGGGTCCAATCAGCCCCAGCATTTT. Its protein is CASRPPGSNQPQHF.

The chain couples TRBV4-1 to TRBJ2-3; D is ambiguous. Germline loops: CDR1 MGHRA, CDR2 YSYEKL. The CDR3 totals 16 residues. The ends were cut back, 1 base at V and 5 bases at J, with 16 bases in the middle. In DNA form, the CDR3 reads TGCGCCAGCAGCCAAGGATGGTCGCATCTAGGAGATACGCAGTATTTT. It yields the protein CASSQGWSHLGDTQYF.

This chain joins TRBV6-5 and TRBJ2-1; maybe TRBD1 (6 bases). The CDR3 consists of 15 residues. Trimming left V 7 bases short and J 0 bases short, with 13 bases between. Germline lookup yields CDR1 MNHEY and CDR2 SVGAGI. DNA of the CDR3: TGTGCCAGCACCCCAACAGGGAACTCCTACAATGAGCAGTTCTTC. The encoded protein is CASTPTGNSYNEQFF.

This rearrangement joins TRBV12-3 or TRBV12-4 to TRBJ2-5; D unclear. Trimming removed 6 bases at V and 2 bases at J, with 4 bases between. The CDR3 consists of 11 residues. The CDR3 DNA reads TGTGCCAGCAGCACTCAAGAGACCCAGTACTTC. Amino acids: CASSTQETQYF.

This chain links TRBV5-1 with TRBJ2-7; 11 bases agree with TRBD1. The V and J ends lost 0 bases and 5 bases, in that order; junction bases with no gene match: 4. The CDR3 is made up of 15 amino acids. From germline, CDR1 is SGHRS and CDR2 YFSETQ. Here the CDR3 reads CASSLAGQGAHEQYF. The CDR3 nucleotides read TGCGCCAGCAGCTTGGCTGGACAGGGGGCCCACGAGCAGTACTTC.

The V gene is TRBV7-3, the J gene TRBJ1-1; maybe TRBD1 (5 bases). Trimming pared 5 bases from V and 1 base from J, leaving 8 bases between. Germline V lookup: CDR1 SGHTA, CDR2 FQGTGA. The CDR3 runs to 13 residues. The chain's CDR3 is CASSVDRNTEAFF. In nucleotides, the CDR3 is TGTGCCAGCAGCGTAGACAGGAACACTGAAGCTTTCTTT.

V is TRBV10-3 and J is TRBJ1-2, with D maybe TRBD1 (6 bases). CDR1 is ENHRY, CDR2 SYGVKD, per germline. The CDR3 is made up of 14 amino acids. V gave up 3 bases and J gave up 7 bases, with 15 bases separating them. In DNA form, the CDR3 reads TGTGCCATCAGTGATGGGGGCAGGAGGTTTGGCTACACCTTC. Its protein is CAISDGGRRFGYTF.

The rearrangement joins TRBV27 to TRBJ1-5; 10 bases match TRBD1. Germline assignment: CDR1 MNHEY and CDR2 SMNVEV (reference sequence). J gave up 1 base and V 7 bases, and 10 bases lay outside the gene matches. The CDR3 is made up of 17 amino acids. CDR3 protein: CASTSRDRGESNQPQHF. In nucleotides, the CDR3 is TGTGCCAGCACCTCCCGGGACAGGGGCGAAAGCAATCAGCCCCAGCATTTT.

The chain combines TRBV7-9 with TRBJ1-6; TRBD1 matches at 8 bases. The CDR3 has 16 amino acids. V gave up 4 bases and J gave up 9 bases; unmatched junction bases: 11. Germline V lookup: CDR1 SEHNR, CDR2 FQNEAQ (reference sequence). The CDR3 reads CASSSTTGGAFSPLHF. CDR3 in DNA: TGTGCCAGCAGCTCCACCACAGGGGGTGCTTTTTCACCCCTCCACTTT.